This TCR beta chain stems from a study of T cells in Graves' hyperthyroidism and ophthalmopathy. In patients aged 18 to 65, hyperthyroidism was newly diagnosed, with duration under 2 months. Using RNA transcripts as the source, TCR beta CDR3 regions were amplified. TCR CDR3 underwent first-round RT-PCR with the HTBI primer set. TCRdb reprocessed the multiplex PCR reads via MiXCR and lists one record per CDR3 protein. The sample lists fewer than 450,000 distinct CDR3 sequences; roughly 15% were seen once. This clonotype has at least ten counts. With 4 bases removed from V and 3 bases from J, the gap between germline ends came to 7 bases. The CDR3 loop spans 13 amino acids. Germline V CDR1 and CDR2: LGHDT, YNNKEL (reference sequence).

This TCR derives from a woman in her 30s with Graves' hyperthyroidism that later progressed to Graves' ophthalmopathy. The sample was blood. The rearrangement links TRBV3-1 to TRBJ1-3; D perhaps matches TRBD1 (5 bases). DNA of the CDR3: TGTGCCAGCAGCCGTGGGGGTGGAAACACCATATATTTT. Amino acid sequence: CASSRGGGNTIYF.